Shown below are 22 T cell receptor beta chains from a single sample sequenced in a study of T cell changes during pregnancy in multiple sclerosis. Here immunoSEQ multiplex PCR was the method, and the copy in TCRdb shows in-frame clones only, minus some. The sample holds some 100,000 clones; roughly nine tenths are singletons and the top ten take around 1.2%. The sequenced sample was peripheral blood, obtained in the second trimester of pregnancy. The receptors come from a female donor with multiple sclerosis, enrolled in a pregnancy study.

This chain connects TRBV27 to TRBJ1-6, with TRBD1 matching 7 bases. CDR1 and CDR2 (germline): MNHEY, SMNVEV (reference sequence). Unmatched junction bases numbered 11, after V lost 7 bases and J lost 8 bases. CDR3 length equals 15 residues. The CDR3 is CASTPLRTGYSPLHF. The CDR3 DNA reads TGTGCCAGCACCCCTCTGAGGACAGGATATTCACCCCTCCACTTT.

This rearrangement joins TRBV6-1 to TRBJ1-1; TRBD1 aligns across 7 bases. V lost 5 bases, J lost 4 bases, and 7 bases stayed unmatched. This CDR3 has 14 residues. The germline V gene encodes CDR1 MNHNS and CDR2 SASEGT. CDR3: CASSLTGVGTEAFF. The CDR3 DNA reads as TGTGCCAGCAGTTTAACAGGGGTAGGCACTGAAGCTTTCTTT.

The chain combines TRBV28 with TRBJ2-1; D remains ambiguous. CDR3 length equals 15 residues. Germline assignment: CDR1 MDHEN and CDR2 SYDVKM. Trimming removed 3 bases from V and 0 bases from J, with 9 bases in between. DNA of the CDR3: TGTGCCAGCAGTTTTCGTGAGAGCTCCTACAATGAGCAGTTCTTC. Its protein is CASSFRESSYNEQFF.

The gene calls are TRBV20-1 and TRBJ1-2; D call uncertain. Germline assignment: CDR1 DFQATT and CDR2 SNEGSKA (reference sequence). Trimming took 6 bases from V and 8 from J, leaving 4 bases between them. The CDR3 runs 8 residues. CDR3 bases: TGCAGTGCCCTAGGCTACACCTTC. This codes for CSALGYTF.

V and J are TRBV6-5 and TRBJ1-2; perhaps TRBD1 as D (6 bases). V was clipped by 6 bases and J by 4 bases, with 9 bases between them. This CDR3 has 12 amino acids. Germline-derived CDR1 and CDR2 are MNHEY and SVGAGI. The CDR3 region is CASRQGFYGYTF. Here the CDR3 DNA reads TGTGCCAGCAGACAGGGCTTCTATGGCTACACCTTC.

The genes are TRBV7-8 and TRBJ1-1; the D gene is possibly TRBD1 (5 bases). Trimming shortened V by 2 bases and J by 9 bases, and 10 bases separated the two germline ends. The CDR3 length is 12 residues. CDR1 is SGHVS, CDR2 FQNEAQ, per germline. As DNA, the CDR3 is TGTGCCAGCAGCTTACCCACAGGTAAAGCTTTCTTT. Its translation: CASSLPTGKAFF.

The rearrangement uses TRBV5-4 and TRBJ2-5, with D perhaps matching TRBD2 (7 bases). The ends were cut back, 1 base at V and 5 bases at J, with 12 bases in the middle. Per germline, CDR1 SGHNT and CDR2 YYREEE (reference sequence). The CDR3 spans 14 residues. The CDR3 region has the DNA TGTGCCAGCAGCTTGTCGGGGGGCTGGGAGACCCAGTACTTC. Translated: CASSLSGGWETQYF.

The J gene is TRBJ2-1, the V gene TRBV12-5; TRBD1 is a possible D gene (7 bases). Trimming stripped 0 bases from V and 9 bases from J, with 21 bases between. The CDR3 contains 17 residues. Looked up from germline, CDR1 is LGHNT and CDR2 is FRNRAP. The CDR3 spells CASGLVVTGQGGGEQFF. The CDR3 DNA is TGTGCTAGTGGTTTGGTAGTCACTGGGCAGGGGGGCGGTGAGCAGTTCTTC.

The chain recombines TRBV10-3 with TRBJ2-7, with D perhaps matching TRBD2 (6 bases). The V gene lost 8 bases and the J gene lost 0 bases, with 11 bases spanning the gap. Germline V lookup: CDR1 ENHRY, CDR2 SYGVKD. The CDR3 length is 13 residues. CDR3 coding DNA: TGTGCCATCGGAGGACTAAGCTCCTACGAGCAGTACTTC. Its protein product is CAIGGLSSYEQYF.

The rearrangement uses TRBV28 and TRBJ1-2; D gene uncertain. Per germline, CDR1 MDHEN and CDR2 SYDVKM. CDR3 length: 13 amino acids. V was cut by 5 bases and J by 2 bases, with 9 bases left in between. This chain's CDR3 is CASSLTPNYGYTF. In DNA form, the CDR3 reads TGTGCCAGCAGTCTAACGCCCAACTATGGCTACACCTTC.

V gene TRBV27 combines with J gene TRBJ2-3; 10 nucleotides align to TRBD1. Germline values: CDR1 MNHEY, CDR2 SMNVEV (reference sequence). There are 15 residues in the CDR3. Trimming cost V 3 bases and J 5 bases; bases outside gene matches: 5. The CDR3 spells CASSLGTGVGDTQYF. CDR3 nucleotide sequence: TGTGCCAGCAGTTTGGGGACAGGGGTTGGAGATACGCAGTATTTT.

This clone was seen once. This chain links TRBV5-1 with TRBJ2-3; TRBD1 agrees at 10 bases. In germline, CDR1 is SGHRS, CDR2 YFSETQ. The junction had 3 bases not matched to a gene; V was cut back by 4 bases and J by 4 bases. CDR3 length equals 14 residues. CDR3 loop: CASSPTGGADTQYF. The CDR3, as DNA: TGCGCCAGCAGCCCGACAGGGGGCGCAGATACGCAGTATTTT.

This chain uses TRBV5-1 with TRBJ2-1; a possible D gene is TRBD1 (6 bases). The CDR3 extends over 13 amino acids. Germline V CDR1 and CDR2: SGHRS, YFSETQ. Trimming cost V 1 base and J 7 bases, with 9 bases left between them. The CDR3 DNA follows: TGCGCCAGCAGCTTGTCCAGGGGTAATGAGCAGTTCTTC. This encodes CASSLSRGNEQFF.

This clone was detected only once. The chain carries TRBV2 and TRBJ2-2; 12 bases map to TRBD1. The CDR3 runs to 17 residues. The germline V gene has CDR1 SNHLY and CDR2 FYNNEI. V lost 6 bases and J lost 2; bases outside the gene matches: 7. This chain's CDR3 is CASRGDRGRSNTGELFF. The CDR3 nucleotides read TGTGCCAGCAGGGGGGACAGGGGGCGGTCTAACACCGGGGAGCTGTTTTTT.

This rearrangement joins TRBV6-5 to TRBJ2-7; 8 nucleotides align to TRBD1. V was clipped by 6 bases and J by 2 bases; unmatched bases: 9. Germline-derived CDR1 and CDR2 are MNHEY and SVGAGI. The CDR3 spans 15 residues. CDR3 in amino acids: CASRRPGQVAYEQYF. CDR3 nucleotide sequence: TGTGCCAGCAGACGACCGGGACAGGTAGCCTACGAGCAGTACTTC.

This clone was seen a single time. The chain uses TRBV29-1 and TRBJ2-7; TRBD2 matches 7 bases. J gave up 1 base and V 7 bases, and 13 bases lay outside the gene matches. Germline V lookup: CDR1 SQVTM, CDR2 ANQGSEA. The CDR3 consists of 15 residues. CDR3 protein: CSAAWGGRGSYEQYF. The DNA for the CDR3 is TGCAGCGCAGCCTGGGGGGGAAGGGGTTCCTACGAGCAGTACTTC.

This clone has more than one count but fewer than ten. The J gene is TRBJ1-6, the V gene TRBV10-3, with 7 bases fitting TRBD1. The CDR3 covers 14 residues. CDR1 is ENHRY and CDR2 is SYGVKD in the germline V gene. V gave up 7 bases and J gave up 8 bases; unmatched junction bases: 8. The CDR3 loop reads CAINNRGGDSPLHF. CDR3 nucleotides: TGTGCCATCAATAACAGGGGAGGTGATTCACCCCTCCACTTT.

The chain combines TRBV6-1 with TRBJ2-3, with D perhaps matching TRBD2 (5 bases). CDR3 size: 20 residues. Germline V CDR1 and CDR2: MNHNS, SASEGT. V was trimmed by 0 bases and J by 0 bases, leaving 22 bases between them. CDR3 loop: CASSEAPLVPRRTSTDTQYF. The CDR3 bases are TGTGCCAGCAGTGAAGCACCCCTAGTACCGAGGCGGACTAGCACAGATACGCAGTATTTT.

The rearrangement joins TRBV6-6 to TRBJ2-1; D call uncertain. V dropped 7 bases and J dropped 0 bases, with 7 bases sitting between them. The CDR3 is made up of 13 amino acids. Germline V gene lookup returns CDR1 MNHNY and CDR2 SVGAGI (reference sequence). The CDR3 DNA follows: TGTGCCAGCACCCTCCGCTCCTACAATGAGCAGTTCTTC. Translation: CASTLRSYNEQFF.

The rearrangement joins TRBV2 to TRBJ2-3; TRBD2 agrees at 15 bases. Looked up from germline, CDR1 is SNHLY and CDR2 is FYNNEI. Trimming removed 10 bases from V and 6 bases from J; junction bases left unmatched: 11. CDR3 length equals 16 residues. CDR3 amino acids: CATRRTSGGAGDTQYF. The CDR3 nucleotides read TGTGCCACCCGCCGGACTAGCGGGGGGGCTGGGGATACGCAGTATTTT.

The rearrangement joins TRBV18 to TRBJ1-1; a weak D match, TRBD1 (6 bases). Germline assignment: CDR1 KGHSH and CDR2 LQKENI. V was shortened by 2 bases and J by 4 bases, with 14 bases between the two germline ends. The CDR3 runs 15 residues. The DNA of the CDR3 is TGTGCCAGCTCACCAAACCGACGAGGGGGCACTGAAGCTTTCTTT. Protein product: CASSPNRRGGTEAFF. Supplemented by reference TRBV18 and TRBJ1-1, the full variable domain reads NAGVMQNPRHLVRRRGQEARLRCSPMKGHSHVYWYRQLPEEGLKFMVYLQKENIIDESGMPKERFSAEFPKEGPSILRIQQVVRGDSAAYFCASSPNRRGGTEAFFGQGTRLTVV.

The rearrangement uses TRBV6-6 and TRBJ2-3; 7 nucleotides match TRBD2. V shed 5 bases, J shed 3 bases, and the junction held 5 bases outside the gene matches. The germline gives CDR1 MNHNY, CDR2 SVGAGI (reference sequence). This CDR3 spans 14 amino acids. The CDR3 DNA is TGTGCCAGCAGTAGCGGGGTGGTTACAGATACGCAGTATTTT. Amino acid sequence: CASSSGVVTDTQYF.